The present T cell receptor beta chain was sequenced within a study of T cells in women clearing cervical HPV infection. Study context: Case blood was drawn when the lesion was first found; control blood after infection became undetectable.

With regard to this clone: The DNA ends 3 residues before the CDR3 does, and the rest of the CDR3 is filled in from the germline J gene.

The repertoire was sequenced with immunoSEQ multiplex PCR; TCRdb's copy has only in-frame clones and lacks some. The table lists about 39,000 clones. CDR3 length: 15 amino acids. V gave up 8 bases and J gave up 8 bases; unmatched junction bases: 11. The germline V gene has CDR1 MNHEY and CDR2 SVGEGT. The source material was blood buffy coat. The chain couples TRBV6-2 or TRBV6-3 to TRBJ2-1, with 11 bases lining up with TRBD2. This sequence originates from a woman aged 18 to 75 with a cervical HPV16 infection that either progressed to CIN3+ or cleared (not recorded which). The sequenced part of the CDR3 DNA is TGTGCCAGCGGCAATATAGCGGGGGGGCTCGATGAG. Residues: CASGNIAGGLDE. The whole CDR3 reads CASGNIAGGLDEQFF.